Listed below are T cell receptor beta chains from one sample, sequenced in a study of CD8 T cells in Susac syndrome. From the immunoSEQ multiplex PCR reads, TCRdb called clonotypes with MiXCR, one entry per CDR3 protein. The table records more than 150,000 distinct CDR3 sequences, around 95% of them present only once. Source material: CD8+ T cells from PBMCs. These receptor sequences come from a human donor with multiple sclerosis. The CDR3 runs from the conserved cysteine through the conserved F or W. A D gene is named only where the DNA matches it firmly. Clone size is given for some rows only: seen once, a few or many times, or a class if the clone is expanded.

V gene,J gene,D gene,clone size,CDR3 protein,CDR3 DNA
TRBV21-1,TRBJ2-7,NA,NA,CASKTGPPDLYEQYF,TGTGCCAGCAAGACAGGGCCGCCCGACCTCTACGAGCAGTACTTC
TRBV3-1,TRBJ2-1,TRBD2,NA,CASSPDGGGRNEQFF,TGTGCCAGCAGCCCAGACGGGGGGGGCCGCAATGAGCAGTTCTTC
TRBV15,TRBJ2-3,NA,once,CATLGDTQYF,TGTGCCACCCTTGGAGATACGCAGTATTTT
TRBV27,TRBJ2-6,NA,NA,CASSLYNYSGANVLTF,TGTGCCAGCAGTTTATATAATTACTCTGGGGCCAACGTCCTGACTTTC
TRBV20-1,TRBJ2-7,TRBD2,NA,CSARGTSGSYEQYF,TGCAGTGCCCGGGGGACTAGCGGATCCTACGAGCAGTACTTC
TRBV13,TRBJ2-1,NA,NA,CASSLGVGRQEQFF,TGTGCCAGCAGCTTAGGCGTAGGGAGACAGGAGCAGTTCTTC
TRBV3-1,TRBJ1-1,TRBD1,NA,CASSQGETGLGLAEAFF,TGTGCCAGCAGCCAAGGAGAGACAGGGCTGGGTTTGGCTGAAGCTTTCTTT
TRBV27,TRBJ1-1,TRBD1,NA,CASSLLVGTGVTEAFF,TGTGCCAGCAGTTTATTAGTCGGGACAGGGGTCACTGAAGCTTTCTTT
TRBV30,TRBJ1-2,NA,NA,CAWSGPSYGYTF,TGTGCCTGGAGTGGACCGTCCTATGGCTACACCTTC
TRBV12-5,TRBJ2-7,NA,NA,CASGLVRGDEQYF,TGTGCTAGTGGTTTGGTCCGGGGAGACGAGCAGTACTTC
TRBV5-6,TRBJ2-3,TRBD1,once,CASSLGSGGDTQYF,TGTGCCAGCAGCTTGGGATCAGGGGGCGATACGCAGTATTTT
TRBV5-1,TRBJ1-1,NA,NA,CASSLEQPIEAFF,TGCGCCAGCAGCTTGGAACAGCCCATTGAAGCTTTCTTT
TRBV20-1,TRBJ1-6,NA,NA,CSARDLPSYNSPLHF,TGCAGTGCTAGAGATCTACCATCCTATAATTCACCCCTCCACTTT
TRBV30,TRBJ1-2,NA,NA,CAWSEQPQYTF,TGTGCCTGGAGTGAACAGCCCCAATACACCTTC
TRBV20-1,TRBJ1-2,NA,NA,CSAPEGPLVSYTF,TGCAGTGCCCCCGAGGGGCCCCTAGTTAGCTACACCTTC
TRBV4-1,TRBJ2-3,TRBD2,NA,CASSPWPSGSTDTQYF,TGCGCCAGCAGCCCTTGGCCTAGCGGAAGCACAGATACGCAGTATTTT
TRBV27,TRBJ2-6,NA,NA,CASSLYSGGNSGANVLTF,TGTGCCAGCAGTTTATATTCAGGGGGGAACTCCGGGGCCAACGTCCTGACTTTC
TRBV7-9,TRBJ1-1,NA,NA,CASSLLGMNTEAFF,TGTGCCAGCAGCTTACTAGGAATGAACACTGAAGCTTTCTTT
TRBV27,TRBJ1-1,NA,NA,CASSPGAGNTEAFF,TGTGCCAGCAGTCCTGGGGCGGGGAACACTGAAGCTTTCTTT
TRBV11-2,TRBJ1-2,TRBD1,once,CASSFGQGDVNTF,TGTGCCAGCAGCTTCGGACAGGGGGATGTAAACACCTTC
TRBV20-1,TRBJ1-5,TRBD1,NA,CSARGRGRSNQPQHF,TGCAGTGCTAGAGGGAGGGGGCGAAGCAATCAGCCCCAGCATTTT
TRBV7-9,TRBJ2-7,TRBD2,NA,CASSPPGRAYEQYF,TGTGCCAGCAGCCCTCCCGGGAGGGCCTACGAGCAGTACTTC
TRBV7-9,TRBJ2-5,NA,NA,CASSLPSGAQETQYF,TGTGCCAGCAGCTTACCCTCAGGGGCGCAAGAGACCCAGTACTTC
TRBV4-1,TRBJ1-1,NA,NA,CASSQDQPGANTEAFF,TGCGCCAGCAGCCAAGATCAGCCAGGGGCGAACACTGAAGCTTTCTTT
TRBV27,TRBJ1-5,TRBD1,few,CASSRDRGNQPQHF,TGTGCCAGCAGCCGGGACAGGGGTAATCAGCCCCAGCATTTT
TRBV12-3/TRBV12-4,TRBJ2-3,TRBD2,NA,CASSPSTSGGPDTQYF,TGTGCCAGCAGTCCCTCCACTAGCGGGGGACCGGATACGCAGTATTTT
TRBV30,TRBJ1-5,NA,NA,CAWSPGVGAYSNQPQHF,TGTGCCTGGAGTCCCGGAGTGGGGGCATATAGCAATCAGCCCCAGCATTTT
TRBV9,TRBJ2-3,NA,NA,CASSVERRGADTQYF,TGTGCCAGCAGCGTAGAGCGGCGGGGAGCAGATACGCAGTATTTT
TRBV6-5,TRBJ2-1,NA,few,CASSYSGNEQFF,TGTGCCAGCAGTTACTCCGGGAATGAGCAGTTCTTC
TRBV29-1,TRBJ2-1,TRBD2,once,CSVDAQRGPPEQFF,TGCAGCGTTGATGCCCAGCGGGGGCCCCCTGAGCAGTTCTTC
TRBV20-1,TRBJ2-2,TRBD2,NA,CSGTGGGLTGELFF,TGCAGTGGGACCGGGGGGGGCCTGACCGGGGAGCTGTTTTTT
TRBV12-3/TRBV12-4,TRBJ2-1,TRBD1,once,CASSSGQGDEQFF,TGTGCCAGCAGTTCGGGACAGGGGGATGAGCAGTTCTTC
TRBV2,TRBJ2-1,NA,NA,CASGGNEQFF,TGTGCCAGCGGGGGGAATGAGCAGTTCTTC